The sequence of this T cell receptor (beta chain) was determined in a study of blood T cell repertoires in COVID-19. In the study overall: Donors in the United States, Italy and Spain gave samples during acute or convalescent COVID-19.

V was shortened by 5 bases and J by 2 bases, with 22 bases between the two germline ends. CDR1 is SEHNR, CDR2 FQNEAQ, per germline (reference sequence). The CDR3 spans 17 residues. Cohort allocation depended upon clinical history that participants reported. This clone was detected a few times. In the original processing: Amplification of reference gene primers was used by the study to estimate nucleated cell counts. The repertoire was sequenced with immunoSEQ multiplex PCR; TCRdb's copy has only in-frame clones and lacks some. Clone size and V and J calls were adopted from that table, with D and trimming inferred from the DNA. The sample includes about 260,000 clones, about 88% seen only once; the top ten take under 4.5%.

The sequence derives from a man younger than 40 with acute COVID-19. Specimen: PBMCs or T cells enriched from blood (not recorded which). V is TRBV7-9 and J is TRBJ2-7; weak D call: TRBD2 (7 bases). CDR3 sequence (DNA): TGTGCCAGCAGCCCAGGGGAGAGGGAGGGCCCCGCCTACGAGCAGTACGTC. Amino acids: CASSPGEREGPAYEQYV.